The clone carrying this TCR beta chain was picked up many times. The data are from a study of spatial heterogeneity in lung cancer. The germline V and J ends were trimmed by 4 bases and 7 bases, with 20 bases remaining between them. The CDR3 is made up of 15 amino acids. Germline V gene lookup returns CDR1 SGHDN and CDR2 FVKESK. Time point meaning: sample taken at primary tumor resection. Whole RNA, which was extracted from tumor, nontumor lung tissue or frozen PBMC, was sequenced without any cell sorting. TCRdb recomputed calls from the 5' RACE reads with MiXCR, one row per CDR3 protein. This sample has 50,000 or so distinct CDR3 sequences, with about 11% found just once.

The sample here was PBMCs, taken at surgery. The clonotype comes from a female donor with early-stage non-small cell lung cancer. This chain connects TRBV14 to TRBJ2-7; D perhaps matches TRBD1 (6 bases). CDR3 DNA sequence: TGTGCCAGCAGCCTAACAGGGTCACCCAGGGGAGAGCAGTACTTC. Its protein is CASSLTGSPRGEQYF.